The 18 T cell receptor beta chains below come from one sample, sequenced in a study of blood T cell repertoires in COVID-19. Only in-frame clones appear in the TCRdb table, and some are missing; sequencing was by immunoSEQ multiplex PCR. The sample includes some 250,000 clones, approximately 86% of them seen just once. The sample comprised peripheral blood. Source of these receptors: a young woman who had recovered from COVID-19.

The chain recombines TRBV5-1 with TRBJ1-6, with D possibly being TRBD1 (6 bases). With 4 bases removed from V and 10 bases from J, the gap between germline ends came to 18 bases. Germline V CDR1 and CDR2: SGHRS, YFSETQ. CDR3 length: 15 residues. The CDR3 region is CASSPTGLIGSPLHF. For the CDR3, the DNA is TGCGCCAGCAGCCCGACAGGCCTCATTGGGTCACCCCTCCACTTT.

This clone appeared a few times. The genes are TRBV11-3 and TRBJ2-5; 7 positions match TRBD2. Germline V gives CDR1 SGHNT, CDR2 YENEEA. CDR3 length: 16 residues. V lost 4 bases to trimming and J lost 5 bases; unmatched junction nucleotides: 13. The CDR3 DNA is TGTGCCAGCAGCTCAAGGACTAGAAACTGGTGGGAGACCCAGTACTTC. It codes for CASSSRTRNWWETQYF.

Concerning this clone itself: The sample holds other DNA sequences that translate to the same CDR3. The chain recombines TRBV9 with TRBJ2-2; D perhaps matches TRBD1 (5 bases). The CDR3 sequence is 15 residues long. The V gene's germline CDR1 is SGDLS and CDR2 YYNGEE. V lost 0 bases to trimming and J lost 5 bases, with 11 bases between them. In DNA form, the CDR3 reads TGTGCCAGCAGCGTAGCTCAGGGTGGGACCGGGGAGCTGTTTTTT. This sequence encodes CASSVAQGGTGELFF.

Comment on this clone: Other DNA sequences within the sample encode an identical CDR3. The chain employs TRBV19 and TRBJ1-5; weak D call: TRBD1 (6 bases). Trimming left V 6 bases short and J 4 bases short, with 10 bases between. CDR1 LNHDA and CDR2 SQIVND come from the germline V gene (reference sequence). The CDR3 runs to 13 residues. Written as DNA, the CDR3 is TGTGCCAGTAGCACCCAGGGGAATCAGCCCCAGCATTTT. Translation gives CASSTQGNQPQHF.

The CDR3 loop is CASSLAGGPGELFF. The CDR3, as DNA: TGTGCCAGCAGCCTAGCGGGGGGGCCCGGGGAGCTGTTTTTT. The chain recombines TRBV27 with TRBJ2-2, with 12 bases lining up with TRBD2. The length of the CDR3 is 14 residues. CDR1 is MNHEY and CDR2 is SMNVEV in the germline V gene (reference sequence). Losses at the gene ends were 6 bases for V and 6 bases for J; bases not matched to a gene: 2.

The rearrangement joins TRBV5-5 to TRBJ1-1; D may be TRBD1 (6 bases). V was shortened by 0 bases and J by 7 bases, with 13 bases between the two germline ends. The CDR3 is 14 amino acids. Germline V lookup: CDR1 SGHKS, CDR2 YYEKEE (reference sequence). The CDR3 sequence: CASSLDRVWNEAFF. CDR3 sequence (DNA): TGTGCCAGCAGCTTGGACAGGGTGTGGAATGAAGCTTTCTTT.

The V gene is TRBV15, the J gene TRBJ1-1, with D tentatively TRBD1 (5 bases). In germline, CDR1 is LNHNV, CDR2 YYDKDF (reference sequence). Deletions cut 3 bases from V and 4 bases from J, with 9 bases between. This CDR3 region has 13 residues. CDR3 loop: CATSRGGGTEAFF. The DNA of the CDR3 is TGTGCCACCAGCAGGGGCGGGGGCACTGAAGCTTTCTTT.

The chain links TRBV9 to TRBJ2-2, with D possibly TRBD2 on 5 matching bases. This CDR3 spans 16 amino acids. Germline V gives CDR1 SGDLS, CDR2 YYNGEE. Trimming cost V 0 bases and J 5 bases, with 14 bases left between them. CDR3: CASSVGASLVTGELFF. CDR3 nucleotides: TGTGCCAGCAGCGTAGGGGCTAGCTTGGTAACCGGGGAGCTGTTTTTT.

The chain joins TRBV5-1 to TRBJ2-7; possible D gene TRBD2, 5 bases. Trimming removed 4 bases from V and 6 bases from J, with 17 bases in between. The CDR3 covers 14 residues. Germline assignment: CDR1 SGHRS and CDR2 YFSETQ. The CDR3 sequence is CASSLGLSPGEQYF. The CDR3 DNA follows: TGCGCCAGCAGCCTAGGACTTAGCCCGGGCGAGCAGTACTTC.

The chain recombines TRBV7-3 with TRBJ2-2; 7 bases are a match to TRBD2. The V gene's germline CDR1 is SGHTA and CDR2 FQGTGA. V trimming: 3 bases; J trimming: 0 bases; junction bases outside the gene matches: 4. This CDR3 contains 16 residues. The CDR3 DNA follows: TGTGCCAGCAGCTTTGGGAGGGTTCCGAACACCGGGGAGCTGTTTTTT. Its translation: CASSFGRVPNTGELFF.

J is TRBJ2-5 and V is TRBV2; 13 nucleotides line up with TRBD2. This CDR3 contains 15 residues. J gave up 3 bases and V 6 bases, and 4 bases lay outside the gene matches. Germline assignment: CDR1 SNHLY and CDR2 FYNNEI. The CDR3 sequence: CASSWGLAGKETQYF. CDR3 in DNA: TGTGCCAGCAGCTGGGGACTAGCGGGGAAAGAGACCCAGTACTTC.

The chain has TRBV7-7 and TRBJ2-3, with TRBD2 as a possible D gene (6 bases). Germline-derived CDR1 and CDR2 are SSHAT and FNYEAQ (reference sequence). CDR3 length equals 13 residues. V shed 2 bases and J shed 4 bases, with 7 bases lying between them. In DNA, the CDR3 is TGTGCCAGCAGCTTAAGACTAGCAGATACGCAGTATTTT. Translation: CASSLRLADTQYF.

The chain recombines TRBV11-2 with TRBJ2-1, with 8 bases that match TRBD2. The J segment lost 6 bases and the V segment lost 1 base, leaving 5 bases of the junction unmatched. Germline V lookup: CDR1 SGHAT, CDR2 FQNNGV. The CDR3 extends over 15 amino acids. CDR3 nucleotide sequence: TGTGCCAGCAGCTTAGTCGCGGGGGGAATCAATGAGCAGTTCTTC. Amino acids: CASSLVAGGINEQFF.

The chain employs TRBV27 and TRBJ2-3, with TRBD2 identical over 7 bases. The germline gives CDR1 MNHEY, CDR2 SMNVEV (reference sequence). The CDR3 spans 15 residues. V shed 4 bases, J shed 4 bases, and the junction held 8 bases outside the gene matches. This chain's CDR3 is CASSSPSGGADTQYF. CDR3 in DNA: TGTGCCAGCAGTTCCCCTAGCGGTGGTGCAGATACGCAGTATTTT.

The chain has TRBV7-2 and TRBJ2-7, with 11 nucleotides matching TRBD2. V shed 5 bases, J shed 4 bases, and the junction held 4 bases outside the gene matches. The CDR3 length is 14 residues. Germline-derived CDR1 and CDR2 are SGHTA and FQGNSA. CDR3 DNA sequence: TGTGCCAGCAGCCATAGCGGGGGGGCTTACGAGCAGTACTTC. The encoded protein is CASSHSGGAYEQYF. The whole variable domain, remainder taken from reference TRBV7-2 and TRBJ2-7, is GAGVSQSPSNKVTEKGKDVELRCDPISGHTALYWYRQSLGQGLEFLIYFQGNSAPDKSGLPSDRFSAERTGGSVSTLTIQRTQQEDSAVYLCASSHSGGAYEQYFGPGTRLTVT.

The V call is TRBV4-1, the J call TRBJ1-2; TRBD1 matches 8 bases. The V gene's germline CDR1 is MGHRA and CDR2 YSYEKL. CDR3 length: 21 residues. The V gene end was trimmed by 0 bases and the J gene end by 4 bases; junction bases not matched to a gene: 22. In nucleotides, the CDR3 is TGCGCCAGCAGCCAAGATCCCCCGGACCGGACAGGGCAGGGCCCATCCTATGGCTACACCTTC. Its protein product is CASSQDPPDRTGQGPSYGYTF.

The rearrangement links TRBV6-5 to TRBJ2-1; 8 nucleotides align to TRBD2. CDR3 length: 15 amino acids. Losses at the gene ends were 7 bases for V and 5 bases for J; bases not matched to a gene: 10. Germline V gives CDR1 MNHEY, CDR2 SVGAGI. The CDR3 here is CASNSGGGLNNEQFF. CDR3 sequence (DNA): TGTGCCAGCAATTCCGGCGGGGGGTTGAACAATGAGCAGTTCTTC.

The rearrangement uses TRBV5-1 and TRBJ2-5; D call uncertain. The V end was cut by 6 bases, the J end by 4 bases, with 16 bases between. Per germline, CDR1 SGHRS and CDR2 YFSETQ. CDR3 length equals 14 residues. CDR3 sequence: CASNEMPPRETQYF. The CDR3 DNA is TGCGCCAGCAATGAGATGCCCCCAAGAGAGACCCAGTACTTC.